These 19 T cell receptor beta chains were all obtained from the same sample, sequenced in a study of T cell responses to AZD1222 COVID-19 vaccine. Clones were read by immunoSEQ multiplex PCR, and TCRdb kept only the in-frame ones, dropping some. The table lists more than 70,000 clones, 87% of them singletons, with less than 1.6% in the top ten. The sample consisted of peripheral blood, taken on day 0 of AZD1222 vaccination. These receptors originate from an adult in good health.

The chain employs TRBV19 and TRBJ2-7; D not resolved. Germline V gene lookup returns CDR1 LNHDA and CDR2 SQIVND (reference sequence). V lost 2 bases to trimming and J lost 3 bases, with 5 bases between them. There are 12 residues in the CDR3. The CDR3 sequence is CASSIHVYEQYF. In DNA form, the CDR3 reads TGTGCCAGTAGTATACATGTCTACGAGCAGTACTTC.

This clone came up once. For the CDR3, the DNA is TGTGCCAGTAACCAGCGGGAGCTGTACAATGAGCAGTTCTTC. Translated, it gives CASNQRELYNEQFF. The chain joins TRBV19 to TRBJ2-1, with 8 bases matching TRBD2. Germline V gene sequence: CDR1 LNHDA, CDR2 SQIVND (reference sequence). The ends lost 7 bases at V and 4 bases at J; junction bases unmatched: 6. This CDR3 is built from 14 residues. Drawing the rest from reference TRBV19 and TRBJ2-1, the complete variable domain is DGGITQSPKYLFRKEGQNVTLSCEQNLNHDAMYWYRQDPGQGLRLIYYSQIVNDFQKGDIAEGYSVSREKKESFPLTVTSAQKNPTAFYLCASNQRELYNEQFFGPGTRLTVL.

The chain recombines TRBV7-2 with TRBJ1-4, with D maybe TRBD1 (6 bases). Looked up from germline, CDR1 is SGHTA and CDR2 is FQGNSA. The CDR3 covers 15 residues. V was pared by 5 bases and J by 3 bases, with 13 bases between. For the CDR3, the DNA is TGTGCCAGCAGCATGAACAGGGCGTCTAATGAAAAACTGTTTTTT. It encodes CASSMNRASNEKLFF. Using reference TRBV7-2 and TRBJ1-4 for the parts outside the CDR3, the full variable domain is GAGVSQSPSNKVTEKGKDVELRCDPISGHTALYWYRQSLGQGLEFLIYFQGNSAPDKSGLPSDRFSAERTGGSVSTLTIQRTQQEDSAVYLCASSMNRASNEKLFFGSGTQLSVL.

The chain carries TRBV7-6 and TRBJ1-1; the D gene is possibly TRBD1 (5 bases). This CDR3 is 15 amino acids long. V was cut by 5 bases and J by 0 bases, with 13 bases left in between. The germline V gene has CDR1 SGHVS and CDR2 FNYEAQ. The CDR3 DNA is TGTGCCAGCAGCCCCCGACAGACTTTGAACACTGAAGCTTTCTTT. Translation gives CASSPRQTLNTEAFF.

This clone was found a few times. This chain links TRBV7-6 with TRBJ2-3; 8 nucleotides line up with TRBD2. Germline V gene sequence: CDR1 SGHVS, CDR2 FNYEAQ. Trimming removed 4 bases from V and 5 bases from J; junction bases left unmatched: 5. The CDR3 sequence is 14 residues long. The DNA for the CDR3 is TGTGCCAGCAGCTACCGGGAGGGCGGAGATACGCAGTATTTT. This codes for CASSYREGGDTQYF.

CDR3: CASSLANTIYF. CDR3 DNA sequence: TGTGCCAGCAGCCTGGCAAACACCATATATTTT. The chain combines TRBV3-1 (or the pseudogene TRBV3-2) with TRBJ1-3; D not resolved. Germline CDR1 reads LGHDT; CDR2 reads YNNKEL (reference sequence). The CDR3 has 11 amino acids. The V and J ends lost 4 bases and 6 bases respectively, with 4 bases between them.

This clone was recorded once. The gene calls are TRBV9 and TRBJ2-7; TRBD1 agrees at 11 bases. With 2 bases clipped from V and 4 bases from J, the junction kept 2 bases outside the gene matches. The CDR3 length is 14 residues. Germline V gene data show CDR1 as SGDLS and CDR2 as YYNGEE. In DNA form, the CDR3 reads TGTGCCAGCAGCGTCGGACAGGGGGCTTACGAGCAGTACTTC. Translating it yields CASSVGQGAYEQYF.

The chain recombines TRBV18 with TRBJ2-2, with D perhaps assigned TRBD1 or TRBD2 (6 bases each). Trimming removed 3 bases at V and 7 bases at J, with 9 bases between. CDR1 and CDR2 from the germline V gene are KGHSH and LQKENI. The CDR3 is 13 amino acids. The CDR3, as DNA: TGTGCCAGCTCACCGGGGGGCGACGGGGAGCTGTTTTTT. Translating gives CASSPGGDGELFF.

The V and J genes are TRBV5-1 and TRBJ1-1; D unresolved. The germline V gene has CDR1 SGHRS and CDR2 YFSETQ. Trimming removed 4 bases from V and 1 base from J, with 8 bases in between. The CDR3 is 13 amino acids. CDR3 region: CASSGQPNTEAFF. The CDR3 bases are TGCGCCAGCAGCGGGCAGCCGAACACTGAAGCTTTCTTT.

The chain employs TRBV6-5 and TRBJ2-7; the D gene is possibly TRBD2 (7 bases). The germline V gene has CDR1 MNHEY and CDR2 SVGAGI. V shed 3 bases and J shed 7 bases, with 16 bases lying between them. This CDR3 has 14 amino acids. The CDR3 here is CASSYGRRGGEQYF. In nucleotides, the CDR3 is TGTGCCAGCAGTTATGGGCGAAGGGGGGGTGAGCAGTACTTC.

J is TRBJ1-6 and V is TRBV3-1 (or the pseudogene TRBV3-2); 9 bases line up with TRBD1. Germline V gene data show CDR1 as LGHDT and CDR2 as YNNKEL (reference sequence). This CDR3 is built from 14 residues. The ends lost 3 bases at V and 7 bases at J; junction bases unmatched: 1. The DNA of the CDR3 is TGTGCCAGCAGCCACACAGGGGGCAATTCACCCCTCCACTTT. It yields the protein CASSHTGGNSPLHF.

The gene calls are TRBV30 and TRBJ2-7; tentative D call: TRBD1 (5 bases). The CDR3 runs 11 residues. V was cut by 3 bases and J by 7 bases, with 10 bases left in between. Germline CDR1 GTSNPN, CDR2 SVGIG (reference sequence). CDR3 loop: CAWRTAYEQYF. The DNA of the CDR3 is TGTGCCTGGAGGACAGCTTATGAGCAGTACTTC.

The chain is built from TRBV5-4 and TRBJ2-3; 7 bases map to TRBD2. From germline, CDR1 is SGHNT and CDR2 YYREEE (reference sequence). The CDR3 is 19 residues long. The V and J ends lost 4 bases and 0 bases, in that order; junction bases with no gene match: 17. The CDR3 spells CASSPIGRPGIVSTDTQYF. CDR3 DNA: TGTGCCAGCAGCCCCATCGGGAGGCCGGGGATTGTGAGCACAGATACGCAGTATTTT.

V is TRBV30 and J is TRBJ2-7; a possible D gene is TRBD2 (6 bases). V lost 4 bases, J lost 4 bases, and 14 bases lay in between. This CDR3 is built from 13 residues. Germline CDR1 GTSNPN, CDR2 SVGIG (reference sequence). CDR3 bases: TGTGCCTGGAACTACGGGAGAAATTACGAGCAGTACTTC. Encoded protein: CAWNYGRNYEQYF.

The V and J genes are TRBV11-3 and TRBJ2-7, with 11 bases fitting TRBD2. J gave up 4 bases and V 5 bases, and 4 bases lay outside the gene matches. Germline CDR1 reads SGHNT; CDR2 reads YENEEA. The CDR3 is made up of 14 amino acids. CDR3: CASSPSGRSYEQYF. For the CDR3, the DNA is TGTGCCAGCAGCCCTAGCGGGAGGTCTTACGAGCAGTACTTC.

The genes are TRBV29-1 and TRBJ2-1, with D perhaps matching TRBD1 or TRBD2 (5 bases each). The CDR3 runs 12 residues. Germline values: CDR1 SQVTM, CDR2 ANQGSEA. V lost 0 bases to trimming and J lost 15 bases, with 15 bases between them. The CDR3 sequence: CSVEDRVLGGFF. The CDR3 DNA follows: TGCAGCGTTGAAGATCGGGTGCTTGGGGGGTTCTTC.

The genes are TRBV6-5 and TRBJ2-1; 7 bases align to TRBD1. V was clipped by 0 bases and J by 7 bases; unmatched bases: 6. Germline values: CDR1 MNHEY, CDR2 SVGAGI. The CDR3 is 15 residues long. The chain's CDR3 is CASSYSRGLWNEQFF. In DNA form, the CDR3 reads TGTGCCAGCAGTTACTCGAGGGGGCTTTGGAATGAGCAGTTCTTC.

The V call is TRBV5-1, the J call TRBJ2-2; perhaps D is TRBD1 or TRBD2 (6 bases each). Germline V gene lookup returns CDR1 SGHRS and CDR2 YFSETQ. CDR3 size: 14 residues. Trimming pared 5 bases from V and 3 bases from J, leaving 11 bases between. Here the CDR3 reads CASRRDTDTGELFF. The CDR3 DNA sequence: TGCGCCAGCAGGCGGGACACTGACACCGGGGAGCTGTTTTTT.

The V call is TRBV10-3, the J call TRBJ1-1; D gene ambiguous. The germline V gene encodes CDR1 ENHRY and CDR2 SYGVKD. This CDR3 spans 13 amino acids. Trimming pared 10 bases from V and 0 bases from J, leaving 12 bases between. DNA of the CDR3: TGTGCCAACCGAAGGGATTTGAACACTGAAGCTTTCTTT. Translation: CANRRDLNTEAFF.